This T cell receptor (beta chain) was sequenced for a study of blood T cell repertoires in COVID-19. Study summary: From the United States, Italy and Spain came samples of acute and convalescent COVID-19. The analysed material was cDNA or gDNA that came from T cells, B-cell-depleted T cells, or PBMCs.

Per the study methods: Amplification of reference gene primers provided the estimated nucleated cell counts. Sequencing used immunoSEQ multiplex PCR; TCRdb keeps in-frame clones, though not all of them. V and J calls and clone size are those listed in that table; D and trimming were worked out from the DNA. Of 180,000 or so clones in the sample, about 80% were seen once. The TCR originated in a human donor with acute or convalescent COVID-19. The donor label of this sample is uncertain. The material sequenced was peripheral blood.

The CDR3 reads CASSRGSYEQYF. The CDR3 DNA sequence: TGTGCCAGCAGCCGGGGGTCCTACGAGCAGTACTTC. V and J are TRBV28 and TRBJ2-7; a possible D gene is TRBD2 (6 bases). Germline V CDR1 and CDR2: MDHEN, SYDVKM. CDR3 length equals 12 residues. Trimming took off 6 bases at V and 1 base at J, with 7 bases between the two ends.